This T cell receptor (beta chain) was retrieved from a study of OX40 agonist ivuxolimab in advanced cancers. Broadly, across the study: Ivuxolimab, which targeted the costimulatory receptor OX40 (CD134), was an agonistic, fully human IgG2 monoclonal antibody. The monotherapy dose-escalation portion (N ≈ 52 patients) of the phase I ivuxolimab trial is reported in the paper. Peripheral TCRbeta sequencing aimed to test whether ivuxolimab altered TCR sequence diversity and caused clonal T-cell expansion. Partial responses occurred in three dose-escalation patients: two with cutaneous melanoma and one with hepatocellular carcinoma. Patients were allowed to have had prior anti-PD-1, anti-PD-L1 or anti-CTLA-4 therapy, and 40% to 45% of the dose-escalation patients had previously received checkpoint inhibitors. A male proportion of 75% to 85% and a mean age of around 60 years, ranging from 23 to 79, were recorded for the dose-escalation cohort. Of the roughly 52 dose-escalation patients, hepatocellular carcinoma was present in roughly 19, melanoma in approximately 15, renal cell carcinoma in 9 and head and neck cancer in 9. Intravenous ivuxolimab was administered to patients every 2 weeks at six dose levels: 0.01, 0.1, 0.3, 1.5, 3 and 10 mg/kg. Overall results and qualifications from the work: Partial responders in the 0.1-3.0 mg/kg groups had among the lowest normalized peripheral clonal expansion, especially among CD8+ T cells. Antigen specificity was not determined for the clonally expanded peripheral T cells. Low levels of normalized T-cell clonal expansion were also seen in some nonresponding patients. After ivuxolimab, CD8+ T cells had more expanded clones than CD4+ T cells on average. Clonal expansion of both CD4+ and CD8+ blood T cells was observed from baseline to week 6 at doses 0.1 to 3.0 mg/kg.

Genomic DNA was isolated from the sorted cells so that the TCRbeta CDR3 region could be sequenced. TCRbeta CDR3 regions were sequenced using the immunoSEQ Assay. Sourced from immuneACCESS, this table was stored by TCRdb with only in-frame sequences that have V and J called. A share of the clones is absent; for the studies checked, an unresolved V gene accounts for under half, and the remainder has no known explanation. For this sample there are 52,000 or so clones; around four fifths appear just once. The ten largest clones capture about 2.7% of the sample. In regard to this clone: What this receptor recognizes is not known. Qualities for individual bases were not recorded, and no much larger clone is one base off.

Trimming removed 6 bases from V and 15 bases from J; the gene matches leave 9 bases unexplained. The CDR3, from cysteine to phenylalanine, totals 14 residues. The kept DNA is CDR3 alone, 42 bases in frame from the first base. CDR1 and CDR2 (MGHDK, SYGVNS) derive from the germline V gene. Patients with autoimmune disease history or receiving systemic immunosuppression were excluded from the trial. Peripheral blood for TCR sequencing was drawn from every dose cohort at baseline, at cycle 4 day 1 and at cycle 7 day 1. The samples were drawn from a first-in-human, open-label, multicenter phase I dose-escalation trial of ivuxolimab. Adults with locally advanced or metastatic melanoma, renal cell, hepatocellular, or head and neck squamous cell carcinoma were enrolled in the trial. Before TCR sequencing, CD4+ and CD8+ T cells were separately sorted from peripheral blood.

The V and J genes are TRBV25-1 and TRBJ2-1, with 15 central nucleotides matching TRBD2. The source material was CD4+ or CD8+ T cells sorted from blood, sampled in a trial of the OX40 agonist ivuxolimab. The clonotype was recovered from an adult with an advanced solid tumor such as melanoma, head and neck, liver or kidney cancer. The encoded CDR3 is CASSLRTSGGDWFF. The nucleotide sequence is TGTGCCAGCAGCTTAAGGACTAGCGGGGGGGATTGGTTCTTC.